Each of the 10 T cell receptor beta chains below was sequenced from the same sample in a study of Ad26.COV2.S vaccination and SARS-CoV-2 variants. Some clones are missing from TCRdb's copy, which holds only in-frame ones; the method was immunoSEQ multiplex PCR. There are about 350,000 clones in the sample; under 95% occur only once, and under 4% lies in the top ten. The starting material was peripheral blood, obtained after recovery from COVID-19. The receptors come from a human donor who had recovered from COVID-19.

The DNA for the CDR3 is TGTGCCAGCAGCTGGGGACTTTGGGGGCAAGCTTTCTTT. Protein: CASSWGLWGQAFF. The V gene is TRBV5-6, the J gene TRBJ1-1; possible D gene TRBD1, 6 bases. The CDR3 runs to 13 residues. Germline CDR1 SGHDT, CDR2 YYEEEE. Trimming stripped 3 bases from V and 9 bases from J, with 15 bases between.

CDR3 DNA sequence: TGTGCCAGTAGTATCAGCATGTTAACAAACACTGAAGCTTTCTTT. It encodes CASSISMLTNTEAFF. V gene TRBV19 combines with J gene TRBJ1-1; D call uncertain. V lost 3 bases to trimming and J lost 2 bases, with 13 bases between them. The CDR3 runs to 15 residues. CDR1 and CDR2 from the germline V gene are LNHDA and SQIVND (reference sequence).

This chain joins TRBV5-4 and TRBJ1-1; D remains unclear. The CDR3 is made up of 11 amino acids. V was shortened by 4 bases and J by 4 bases, with 5 bases between the two germline ends. The germline V gene has CDR1 SGHNT and CDR2 YYREEE (reference sequence). The CDR3 loop reads CASSSRTEAFF. The DNA for the CDR3 is TGTGCCAGCAGCAGCCGCACTGAAGCTTTCTTT.

This clone is a singleton in its sample. V is TRBV27 and J is TRBJ1-1, with 8 bases fitting TRBD1. The CDR3 runs to 14 residues. The V gene's germline CDR1 is MNHEY and CDR2 SMNVEV (reference sequence). Unmatched junction bases numbered 4, after V lost 2 bases and J lost 5 bases. CDR3 coding DNA: TGTGCCAGCAGTTTAGGCAGGGGGCCGACTGAAGCTTTCTTT. This gives the protein CASSLGRGPTEAFF.

This clone was counted once. The CDR3 DNA reads TGTGCCAGCAGTGAGGGGGGAGGAAGTCAGCCCCAGCATTTT. This codes for CASSEGGGSQPQHF. The chain carries TRBV2 and TRBJ1-5, with a tentative D call TRBD1 (5 bases). Trimming took off 3 bases at V and 6 bases at J, with 12 bases between the two ends. Germline assignment: CDR1 SNHLY and CDR2 FYNNEI. This CDR3 is 14 amino acids long.

The chain employs TRBV10-3 and TRBJ2-5, with 11 nucleotides matching TRBD2. This CDR3 spans 16 amino acids. Germline V CDR1 and CDR2: ENHRY, SYGVKD. With V trimmed by 3 bases and J by 7 bases, 10 bases remained unmatched. In nucleotides, the CDR3 is TGTGCCATCAGTGATGGGCTAGCGGGGGGTCAGGGGACCCAGTACTTC. Residues: CAISDGLAGGQGTQYF.

The chain uses TRBV20-1 and TRBJ1-5; 7 bases fit TRBD1. Trimming removed 3 bases from V and 10 bases from J; junction bases left unmatched: 9. The germline V gene has CDR1 DFQATT and CDR2 SNEGSKA (reference sequence). This CDR3 contains 13 residues. Here the CDR3 reads CSASHRQGGPQHF. The CDR3 coding sequence is TGCAGTGCTAGTCACAGACAGGGAGGTCCCCAGCATTTT.

This sequence joins TRBV20-1 and TRBJ2-7, with D possibly matching TRBD1 (5 bases). The CDR3 covers 11 residues. Germline V gene lookup returns CDR1 DFQATT and CDR2 SNEGSKA (reference sequence). The germline V and J ends were trimmed by 3 bases and 4 bases, with 7 bases remaining between them. This chain's CDR3 is CSARTEYEQYF. As DNA, the CDR3 is TGCAGTGCTAGGACAGAATACGAGCAGTACTTC.

This rearrangement joins TRBV5-4 to TRBJ2-7; D uncertain. V was cut by 3 bases and J by 6 bases, with 16 bases left in between. Germline V CDR1 and CDR2: SGHNT, YYREEE (reference sequence). The CDR3 runs to 14 residues. CDR3 amino acids: CASSWPDAGTEQYF. CDR3 in DNA: TGTGCCAGCAGCTGGCCGGACGCCGGAACCGAGCAGTACTTC. The full variable domain, its missing parts supplied by reference TRBV5-4 and TRBJ2-7, is ETGVTQSPTHLIKTRGQQVTLRCSSQSGHNTVSWYQQALGQGPQFIFQYYREEENGRGNFPPRFSGLQFPNYSSELNVNALELDDSALYLCASSWPDAGTEQYFGPGTRLTVT.

J is TRBJ2-7 and V is TRBV28, with TRBD1 matching over 9 bases. Germline V lookup: CDR1 MDHEN, CDR2 SYDVKM. This CDR3 contains 14 residues. After removal of 11 bases from V and 4 bases from J, the junction contained 12 bases not matched to a gene. The CDR3: CAGHRDREKYEQYF. The CDR3 DNA is TGTGCCGGCCACCGGGACAGGGAAAAGTACGAGCAGTACTTC.